These T cell receptor beta chains were read from a single sample in a study of blood T cell repertoires in COVID-19. The method was immunoSEQ multiplex PCR; TCRdb's version includes in-frame clones alone and lacks a portion of them. In the table there are tens of thousands of clones, over 70% of which are singletons. The sample comprised peripheral blood. These receptors came from a young man with COVID-19, enrolled during active disease. The CDR3 runs from the conserved cysteine through the conserved F or W. Fields, in order: J gene, V gene, clone size, D gene, CDR3 protein, CDR3 DNA. A D gene is named only where the DNA matches it firmly. Clone size is shown for a subset of rows, as once, few, many or a class of expanded clone.

TRBJ2-5 TRBV6-6 . . CASSRSGRGETQYF TGTGCCAGCAGCCGATCCGGCCGCGGGGAGACCCAGTACTTC
TRBJ2-7 TRBV14 . TRBD1 CASSHRDRGPYEQYF TGTGCCAGCAGCCACCGGGACAGGGGGCCCTACGAGCAGTACTTC
TRBJ2-3 TRBV6-6 few . CASSLAPGEAGTDTQYF TGTGCCAGCAGTCTAGCCCCGGGGGAAGCGGGCACAGATACGCAGTATTTT
TRBJ1-3 TRBV11-1 . . CASSLGHVGNTIYF TGTGCCAGCAGCTTAGGACATGTCGGAAACACCATATATTTT
TRBJ1-3 TRBV2 . . CASSPTPSSGNTIYF TGTGCCAGCAGCCCGACACCCTCCTCTGGAAACACCATATATTTT
TRBJ2-3 TRBV20-1 . TRBD2 CSASGLAGNLNTQYF TGCAGTGCTAGTGGCCTAGCGGGGAATTTGAATACGCAGTATTTT
TRBJ2-5 TRBV4-1 . . CASSQEGGWREKTQYF TGCGCCAGCAGCCAAGAAGGGGGGTGGCGGGAGAAGACCCAGTACTTC
TRBJ2-7 TRBV10-3 . TRBD2 CAISDPGTSSYEQYF TGTGCCATCAGTGACCCCGGGACTAGCTCCTACGAGCAGTACTTC
TRBJ1-1 TRBV5-8 . . CASSPNQGNTEAFF TGTGCCAGCAGCCCCAACCAGGGGAACACTGAAGCTTTCTTT
TRBJ1-2 TRBV7-9 . . CASSLARGSGGYTF TGTGCCAGCAGCTTAGCACGGGGGTCGGGTGGCTACACCTTC
TRBJ1-2 TRBV18 . TRBD1 CASSQGTGGLGNYGYTF TGTGCCAGCTCACAAGGGACAGGGGGCCTGGGGAACTATGGCTACACCTTC
TRBJ1-2 TRBV14 . . CASARSNYGYTF TGTGCCAGCGCTCGGTCTAACTATGGCTACACCTTC
TRBJ2-1 TRBV20-1 . TRBD2 CSVGRVYEQFF TGCAGTGTGGGGAGGGTTTATGAGCAGTTCTTC
TRBJ1-1 TRBV9 . . CASSVASGNPEAFF TGTGCCAGCAGCGTAGCTTCAGGGAATCCTGAAGCTTTCTTT
TRBJ1-6 TRBV14 . . CASSPVWNSPLHF TGTGCCAGCAGCCCGGTTTGGAATTCACCCCTCCACTTT
TRBJ2-1 TRBV24-1 . . CATSGIDSNNEQFF TGTGCCACCAGTGGTATAGACAGCAACAATGAGCAGTTCTTC
TRBJ1-2 TRBV5-5 . TRBD1 CASSFGQGNYGYTF TGTGCCAGCAGCTTCGGACAGGGGAACTATGGCTACACCTTC